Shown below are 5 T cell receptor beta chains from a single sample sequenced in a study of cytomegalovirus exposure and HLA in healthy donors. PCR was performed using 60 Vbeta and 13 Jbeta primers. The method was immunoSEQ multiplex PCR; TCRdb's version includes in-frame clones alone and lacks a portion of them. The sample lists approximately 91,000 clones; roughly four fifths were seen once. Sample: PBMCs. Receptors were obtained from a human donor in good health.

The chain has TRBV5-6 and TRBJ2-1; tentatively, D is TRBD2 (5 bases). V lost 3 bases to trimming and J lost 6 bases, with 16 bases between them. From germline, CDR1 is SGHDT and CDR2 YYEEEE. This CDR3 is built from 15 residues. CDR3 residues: CASSSKRSSFNEQFF. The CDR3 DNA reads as TGTGCCAGCAGCTCCAAGCGGTCCTCTTTCAATGAGCAGTTCTTC.

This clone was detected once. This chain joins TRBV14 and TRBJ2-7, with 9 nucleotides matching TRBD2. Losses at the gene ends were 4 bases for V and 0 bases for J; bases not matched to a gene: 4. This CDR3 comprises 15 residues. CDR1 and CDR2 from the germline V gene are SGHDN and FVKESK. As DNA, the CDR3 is TGTGCCAGCAGCCCCCGGACTAGCGTCTCCTACGAGCAGTACTTC. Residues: CASSPRTSVSYEQYF.

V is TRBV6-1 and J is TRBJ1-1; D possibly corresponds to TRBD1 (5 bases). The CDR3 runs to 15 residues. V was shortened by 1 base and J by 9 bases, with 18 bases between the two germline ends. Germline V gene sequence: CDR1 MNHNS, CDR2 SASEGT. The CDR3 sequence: CASSEVGGRGGQAFF. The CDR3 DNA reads TGTGCCAGCAGTGAAGTGGGAGGGAGGGGCGGGCAAGCTTTCTTT.

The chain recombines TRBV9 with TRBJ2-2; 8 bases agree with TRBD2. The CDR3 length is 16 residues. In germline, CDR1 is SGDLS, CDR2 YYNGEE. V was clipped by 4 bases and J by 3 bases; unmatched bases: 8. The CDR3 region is CASSPRGGLDTGELFF. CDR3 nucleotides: TGTGCCAGCAGCCCCCGGGGGGGACTGGACACCGGGGAGCTGTTTTTT.

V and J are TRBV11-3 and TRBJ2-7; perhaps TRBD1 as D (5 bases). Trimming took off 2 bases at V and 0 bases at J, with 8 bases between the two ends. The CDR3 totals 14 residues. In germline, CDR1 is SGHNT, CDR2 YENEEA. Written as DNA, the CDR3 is TGTGCCAGCAGCTTAAGGGGCACCTCCTACGAGCAGTACTTC. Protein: CASSLRGTSYEQYF.